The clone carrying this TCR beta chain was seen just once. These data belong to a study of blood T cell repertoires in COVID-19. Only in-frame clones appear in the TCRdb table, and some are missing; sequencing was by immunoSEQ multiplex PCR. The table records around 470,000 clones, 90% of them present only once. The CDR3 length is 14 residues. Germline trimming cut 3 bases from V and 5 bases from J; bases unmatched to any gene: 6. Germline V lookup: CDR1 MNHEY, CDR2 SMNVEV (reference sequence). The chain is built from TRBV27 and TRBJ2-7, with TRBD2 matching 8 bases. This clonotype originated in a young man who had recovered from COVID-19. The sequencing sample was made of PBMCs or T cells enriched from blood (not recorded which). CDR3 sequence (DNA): TGTGCCAGCAGTTTCAGCGGGAGTAAACACGAGCAGTACTTC. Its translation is CASSFSGSKHEQYF.